This T cell receptor beta chain was profiled in a study of regulatory T cells in long-lasting Graves disease. From germline, CDR1 is MNHEY and CDR2 SMNVEV (reference sequence). This CDR3 is built from 14 residues. V dropped 5 bases and J dropped 3 bases, with 14 bases sitting between them. Time point noted: newly diagnosed GD, antithyroid drugs for less than 3 months. The TCR library was made from RNA extracted from PBMCs. Collection of peripheral blood (about 10 milliliters) was done using EDTA tubes. Construction of the TCR beta libraries employed iRepertoire HTBI primers in conjunction with Arm-PCR of CDR3 regions. TCRdb reprocessed the multiplex PCR reads via MiXCR and lists one record per CDR3 protein. The data contain hundreds of thousands of distinct CDR3 sequences, around 15% of them seen just once; the ten biggest clones take up around a quarter. Findings and limits, study-wide: Whereas new patients shared 970 or so public clonotypes, persistent patients shared more, at about 2,700.

The table lists this clonotype with many counts. The target antigen is unknown. A further study also used this sample, focusing on T cells in Graves' hyperthyroidism and ophthalmopathy. That report notes: Graves' hyperthyroidism qualified as stable when ophthalmopathy did not progress within 18 months. Each diagnosis drew on symptoms, thyroxine, TRAb, thyroid ultrasound and orbital computed tomography findings.

This chain connects TRBV27 to TRBJ2-7; D not certain. The input for sequencing was peripheral blood mononuclear cells (PBMCs), taken at new diagnosis, from a patient treated with antithyroid drugs. The origin of this receptor is a woman aged 35-60 years with Graves disease. CDR3 DNA: TGTGCCAGCAGTACTCCGGCTAACTTCTACGAGCAGTACTTC. This codes for CASSTPANFYEQYF.